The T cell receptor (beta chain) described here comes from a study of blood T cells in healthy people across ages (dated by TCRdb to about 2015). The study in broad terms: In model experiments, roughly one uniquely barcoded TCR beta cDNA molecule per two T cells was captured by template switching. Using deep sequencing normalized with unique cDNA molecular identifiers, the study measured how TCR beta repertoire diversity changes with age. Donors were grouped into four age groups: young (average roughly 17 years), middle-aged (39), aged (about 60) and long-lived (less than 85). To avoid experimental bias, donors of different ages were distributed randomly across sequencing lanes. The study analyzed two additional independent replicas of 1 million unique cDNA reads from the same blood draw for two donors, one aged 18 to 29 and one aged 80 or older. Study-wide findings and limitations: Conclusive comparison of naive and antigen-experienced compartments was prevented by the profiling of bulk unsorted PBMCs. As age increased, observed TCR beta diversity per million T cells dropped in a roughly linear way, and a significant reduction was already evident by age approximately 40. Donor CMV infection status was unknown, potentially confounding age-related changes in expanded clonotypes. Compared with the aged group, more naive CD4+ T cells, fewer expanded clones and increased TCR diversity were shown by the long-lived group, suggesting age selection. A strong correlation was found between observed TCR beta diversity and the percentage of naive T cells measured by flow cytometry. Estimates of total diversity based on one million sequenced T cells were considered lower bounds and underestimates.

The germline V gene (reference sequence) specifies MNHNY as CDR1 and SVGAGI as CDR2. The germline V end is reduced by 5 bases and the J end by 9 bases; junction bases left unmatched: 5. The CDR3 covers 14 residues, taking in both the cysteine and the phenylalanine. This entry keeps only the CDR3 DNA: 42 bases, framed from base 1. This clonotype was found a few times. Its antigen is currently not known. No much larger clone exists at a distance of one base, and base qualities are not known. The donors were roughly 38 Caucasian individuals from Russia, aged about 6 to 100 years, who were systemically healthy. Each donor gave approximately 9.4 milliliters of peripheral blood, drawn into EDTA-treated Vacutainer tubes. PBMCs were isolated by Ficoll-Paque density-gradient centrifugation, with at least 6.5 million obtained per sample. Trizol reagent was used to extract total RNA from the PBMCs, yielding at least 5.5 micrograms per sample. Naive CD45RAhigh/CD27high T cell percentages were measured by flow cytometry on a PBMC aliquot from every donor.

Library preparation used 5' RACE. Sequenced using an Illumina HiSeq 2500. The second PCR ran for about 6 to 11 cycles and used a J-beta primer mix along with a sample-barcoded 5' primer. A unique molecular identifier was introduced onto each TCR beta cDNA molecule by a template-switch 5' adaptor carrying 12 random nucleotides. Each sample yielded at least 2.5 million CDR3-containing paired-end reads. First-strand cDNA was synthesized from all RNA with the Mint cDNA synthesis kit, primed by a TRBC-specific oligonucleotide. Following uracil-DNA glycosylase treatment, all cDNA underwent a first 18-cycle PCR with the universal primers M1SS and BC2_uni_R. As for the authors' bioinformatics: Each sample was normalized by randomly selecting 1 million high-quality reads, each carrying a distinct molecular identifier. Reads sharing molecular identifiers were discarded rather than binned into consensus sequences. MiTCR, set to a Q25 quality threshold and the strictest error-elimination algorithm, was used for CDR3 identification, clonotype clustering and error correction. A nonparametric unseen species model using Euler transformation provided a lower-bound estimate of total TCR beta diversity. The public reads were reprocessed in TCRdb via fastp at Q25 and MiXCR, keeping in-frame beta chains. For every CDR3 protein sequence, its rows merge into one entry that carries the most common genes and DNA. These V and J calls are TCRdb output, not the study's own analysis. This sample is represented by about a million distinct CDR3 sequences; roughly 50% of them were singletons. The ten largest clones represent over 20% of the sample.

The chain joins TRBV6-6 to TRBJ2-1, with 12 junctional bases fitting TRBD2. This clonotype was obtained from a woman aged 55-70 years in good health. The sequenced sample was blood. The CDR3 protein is CASSAPGLAGEQFF. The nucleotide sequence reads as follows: TGTGCCAGCAGTGCCCCGGGACTAGCGGGTGAGCAGTTCTTC.